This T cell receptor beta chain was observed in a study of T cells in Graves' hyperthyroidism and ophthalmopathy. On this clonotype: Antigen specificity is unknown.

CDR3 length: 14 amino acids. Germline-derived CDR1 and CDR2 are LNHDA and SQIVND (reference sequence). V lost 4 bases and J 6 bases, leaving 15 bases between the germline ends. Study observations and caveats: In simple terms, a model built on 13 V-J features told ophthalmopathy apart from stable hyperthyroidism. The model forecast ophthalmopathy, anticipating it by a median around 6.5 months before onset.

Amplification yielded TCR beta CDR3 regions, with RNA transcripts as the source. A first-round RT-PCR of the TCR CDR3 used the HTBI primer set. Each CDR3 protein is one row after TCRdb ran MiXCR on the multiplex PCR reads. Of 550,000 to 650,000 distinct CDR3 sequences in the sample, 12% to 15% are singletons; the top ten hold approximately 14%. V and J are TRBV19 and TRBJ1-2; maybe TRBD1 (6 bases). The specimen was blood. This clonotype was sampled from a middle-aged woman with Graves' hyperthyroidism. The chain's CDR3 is CASSKERGAHGYTF. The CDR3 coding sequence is TGTGCCAGTAGTAAAGAACGGGGGGCCCATGGCTACACCTTC. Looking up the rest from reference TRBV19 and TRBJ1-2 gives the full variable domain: DGGITQSPKYLFRKEGQNVTLSCEQNLNHDAMYWYRQDPGQGLRLIYYSQIVNDFQKGDIAEGYSVSREKKESFPLTVTSAQKNPTAFYLCASSKERGAHGYTFGSGTRLTVV.